The sequence of this T cell receptor (beta chain) was determined in a study of blood T cell repertoires in COVID-19. Background on the study: Acute-phase and convalescent COVID-19 samples originated in the United States, Italy and Spain.

V dropped 2 bases and J dropped 1 base, with 10 bases sitting between them. The CDR3 loop spans 14 amino acids. The germline gives CDR1 SGHRS, CDR2 YFSETQ. Using immunoSEQ multiplex PCR, the repertoire was profiled, and TCRdb retains in-frame clones only, with some absent. Of 150,000 to 200,000 clones in the sample, approximately 87% are singletons; the top ten hold under 25%. Material for sequencing was peripheral blood. The source of this sequence is a man aged 65 to 85 with active or convalescent COVID-19. J is TRBJ2-7 and V is TRBV5-1, with D maybe TRBD1 (6 bases). CDR3 nucleotides: TGCGCCAGCAGCTTTTGGACAGCGTCCTACGAGCAGTACTTC. It yields the protein CASSFWTASYEQYF.